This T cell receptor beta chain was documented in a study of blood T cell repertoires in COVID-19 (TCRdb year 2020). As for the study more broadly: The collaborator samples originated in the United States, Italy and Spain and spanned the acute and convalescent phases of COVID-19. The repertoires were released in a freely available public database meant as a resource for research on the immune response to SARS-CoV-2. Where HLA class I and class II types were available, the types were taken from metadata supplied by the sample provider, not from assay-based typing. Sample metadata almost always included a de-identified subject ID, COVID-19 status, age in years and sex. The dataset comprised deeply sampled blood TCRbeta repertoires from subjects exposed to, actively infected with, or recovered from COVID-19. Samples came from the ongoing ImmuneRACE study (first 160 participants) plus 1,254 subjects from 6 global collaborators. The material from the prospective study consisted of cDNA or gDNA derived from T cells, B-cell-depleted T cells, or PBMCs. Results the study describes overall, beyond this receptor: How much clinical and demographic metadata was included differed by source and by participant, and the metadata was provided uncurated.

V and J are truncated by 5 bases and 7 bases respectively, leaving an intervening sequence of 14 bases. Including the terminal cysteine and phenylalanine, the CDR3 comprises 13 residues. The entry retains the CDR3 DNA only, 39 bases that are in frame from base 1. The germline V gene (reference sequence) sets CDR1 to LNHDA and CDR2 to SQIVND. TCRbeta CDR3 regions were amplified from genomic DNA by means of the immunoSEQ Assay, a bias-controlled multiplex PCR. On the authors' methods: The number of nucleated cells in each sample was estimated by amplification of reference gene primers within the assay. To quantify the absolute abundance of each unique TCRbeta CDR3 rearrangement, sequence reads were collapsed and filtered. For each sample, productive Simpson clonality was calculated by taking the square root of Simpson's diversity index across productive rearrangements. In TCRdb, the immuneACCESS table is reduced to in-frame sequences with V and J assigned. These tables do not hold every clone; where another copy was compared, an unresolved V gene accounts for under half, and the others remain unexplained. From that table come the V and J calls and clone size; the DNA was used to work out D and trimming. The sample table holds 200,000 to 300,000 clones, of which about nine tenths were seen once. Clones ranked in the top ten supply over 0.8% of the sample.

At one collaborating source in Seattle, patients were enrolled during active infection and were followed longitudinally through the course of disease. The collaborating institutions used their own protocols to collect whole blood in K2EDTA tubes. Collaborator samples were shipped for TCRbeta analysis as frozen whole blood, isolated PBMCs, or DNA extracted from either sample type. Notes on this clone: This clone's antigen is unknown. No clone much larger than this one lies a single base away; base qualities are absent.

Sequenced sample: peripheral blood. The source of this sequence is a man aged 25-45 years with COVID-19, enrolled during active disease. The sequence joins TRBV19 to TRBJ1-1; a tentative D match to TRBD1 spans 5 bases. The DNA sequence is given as TGTGCCAGTAGTCCAACACCGGGACTTGAAGCTTTCTTT. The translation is CASSPTPGLEAFF.